This is a list of T cell receptor beta chains from one sample in a study of cytomegalovirus exposure and HLA in healthy donors. Libraries were prepared by immunoSEQ multiplex PCR; TCRdb keeps only in-frame clonotypes and omits some of them. The table shows roughly 150,000 clones, with more than 70% occurring only once. Sequencing was carried out using PBMCs. The source of these receptors is a man under 40 in good health and CMV-seronegative. CDR3s include the opening cysteine and the closing phenylalanine or tryptophan. A D gene is named only where the DNA matches it firmly. Some rows mark clone size as missing; the rest say once, few, many or name a class of expanded clone.

abundance	v_gene	d_gene	j_gene	CDR3nt	CDR3aa
-	TRBV2	TRBD2	TRBJ2-3	TGTGCCAGCAAAAGCACCGGGGGGAGCACAGATACGCAGTATTTT	CASKSTGGSTDTQYF
-	TRBV4-2	-	TRBJ2-2	TGTGCCAGCAGCACTGCCGGGGAGCTGTTTTTT	CASSTAGELFF
once	TRBV25-1	TRBD1	TRBJ2-3	TGTGCCAGCAGTGACGGGGGACAGGGCACAGATACGCAGTATTTT	CASSDGGQGTDTQYF
few	TRBV13	TRBD2	TRBJ2-5	TGTGCCAGCAGCTTTGAGGGAGGGACGGGGGAGACCCAGTACTTC	CASSFEGGTGETQYF
-	TRBV5-6	TRBD1	TRBJ2-1	TGTGCCAGCAGGGGACAGTTGAGGGGCAATGAGCAGTTCTTC	CASRGQLRGNEQFF
-	TRBV19	TRBD1	TRBJ1-5	TGTGCCAGTAGTATAGGCAGGGGGCAACGGAATCAGCCCCAGCATTTT	CASSIGRGQRNQPQHF
once	TRBV7-3	-	TRBJ2-6	TGTGCCAGCAGCAATAACCTAGAGACAGCGTACTCTGGGGCCAACGTCCTGACTTTC	CASSNNLETAYSGANVLTF
-	TRBV5-5	-	TRBJ2-5	TGTGCCAGCAGCCCGGGGTCCCAAGAGACCCAGTACTTC	CASSPGSQETQYF
-	TRBV9	-	TRBJ2-7	TGTGCCAGCAGCGCGACCGGGACACCGATCCGCGAGCAGTACTTC	CASSATGTPIREQYF
-	TRBV28	TRBD1	TRBJ2-7	TGTGCCAGCACCCGGACAGGCTCCTCCTACGAGCAGTACTTC	CASTRTGSSYEQYF
once	TRBV29-1	-	TRBJ1-2	TGCAGCGTTGAGGACATGGGGTATGGCTACACCTTC	CSVEDMGYGYTF
few	TRBV6-6	TRBD1	TRBJ1-2	TGTGCCAGCAGTACCATGACAGGGGCTGACTATGGCTACACCTTC	CASSTMTGADYGYTF
-	TRBV18	TRBD2	TRBJ2-1	TGTGCCAGCTCACCAGGTAGCGGGAACTGGGGTGAGCAGTTCTTC	CASSPGSGNWGEQFF
-	TRBV4-1	-	TRBJ2-7	TGCGCCAGCAGCCAAGATACGGGGTTCCCCTCCTACGAGCAGTACTTC	CASSQDTGFPSYEQYF
-	TRBV6-4	TRBD1	TRBJ1-2	TGTGCCAGCAGTGCGGGACAGGGGGCAGATGGCTACACCTTC	CASSAGQGADGYTF
-	TRBV6-6	TRBD1	TRBJ2-7	TGTGCCAGCAGTTACGACAGGGATTTCCAGCAGTACTTC	CASSYDRDFQQYF
-	TRBV5-1	-	TRBJ2-3	TGCGCCAGCAGCCACCTAACAAGGAGTGGAACAGATACGCAGTATTTT	CASSHLTRSGTDTQYF
few	TRBV7-9	-	TRBJ2-7	TGTTCCAGCAGCTTAGTCGGGGACGAGCAGTACTTC	CSSSLVGDEQYF
-	TRBV2	-	TRBJ1-2	TGTGCCAGCAGTGAGGGGGCTCGGGGCTACACCTTC	CASSEGARGYTF
-	TRBV6-1	-	TRBJ2-1	TGTGCCAGCAGTAACCTAAGGAGCTCCTACAATGAGCAGTTCTTC	CASSNLRSSYNEQFF
-	TRBV11-2	TRBD1	TRBJ1-1	TGTGCCAGCAGCCGGCGACAGGGGAGAGACACTGAAGCTTTCTTT	CASSRRQGRDTEAFF
-	TRBV30	-	TRBJ1-2	TGTGCCTGGAGTGTACCCGAGGGCCGCAACTATGGCTACACCTTC	CAWSVPEGRNYGYTF
few	TRBV18	TRBD1	TRBJ2-7	TGTGCCAGCCGGGGGACAGGGGCAAGTTACGAGCAGTACTTC	CASRGTGASYEQYF
-	TRBV19	TRBD1	TRBJ1-2	TGTGCCAGTAGTATGAGGACAGGGGGAAGTTATGGCTACACCTTC	CASSMRTGGSYGYTF
-	TRBV2	-	TRBJ1-4	TGTGCCAGCAGGGCAAACAGGGCAACTAATGAAAAACTGTTTTTT	CASRANRATNEKLFF
few	TRBV4-1	-	TRBJ2-2	TGCGCCAGCAGCCAAGGGGGGGGCCGTGGCGGGGAGCTGTTTTTT	CASSQGGGRGGELFF
-	TRBV15	-	TRBJ2-7	TGTGCCACCAGCAGAGAAGGGGGCTCCTACGAGCAGTACTTC	CATSREGGSYEQYF
-	TRBV19	TRBD2	TRBJ2-5	TGTGCCAGTAGCACGGCTAGCGGGGAACAAGAGACCCAGTACTTC	CASSTASGEQETQYF
-	TRBV5-1	TRBD1	TRBJ1-4	TGCGCCAGCAGCCCTTTGGACAGGGCCGAAAAACTGTTTTTT	CASSPLDRAEKLFF
-	TRBV6-1	TRBD2	TRBJ2-4	TGTGCCAGCAGTGGGGGAGGGACCCGGGGCATTCAGTACTTC	CASSGGGTRGIQYF
few	TRBV5-6	TRBD2	TRBJ2-5	TGTGCCAGCAGCTCCCTAGCGGGAGGCGAGATCCAAGAGACCCAGTACTTC	CASSSLAGGEIQETQYF
-	TRBV15	TRBD2	TRBJ2-1	TGTGCCACCAGCAGAGGAGCGGGGGGCGAGCAGTTCTTC	CATSRGAGGEQFF
-	TRBV5-6	TRBD2	TRBJ2-1	TGTGCCAGCAGCTTGTGGGTAGCGGGGTTTAGTTTGGATGAGCAGTTCTTC	CASSLWVAGFSLDEQFF
-	TRBV7-6	-	TRBJ2-7	TGTGCCAGCAGCTTAAATTCAGGGTTCTCGATTTACGAGCAGTACTTC	CASSLNSGFSIYEQYF
-	TRBV2	TRBD1	TRBJ2-7	TGTGCCAGCAGTGCAGCAGGGGGCTACGAGCAGTACTTC	CASSAAGGYEQYF
-	TRBV2	TRBD1	TRBJ2-3	TGTGCCAGCACTGCACTGACAGGGGGCCTAGGAGATACGCAGTATTTT	CASTALTGGLGDTQYF
-	TRBV28	TRBD2	TRBJ2-1	TGTGCCAGCAGTGCTCAGCGGGAGGGAGGTGAGCAGTTCTTC	CASSAQREGGEQFF
few	TRBV10-2	-	TRBJ1-1	TGCGCCAGCAGTGAGTGGGGGGGCACTGAAGCTTTCTTT	CASSEWGGTEAFF
-	TRBV30	-	TRBJ1-3	TGTGCCTGTTTACTTGACAGCCCGAGCTCTGGAAACACCATATATTTT	CACLLDSPSSGNTIYF
-	TRBV10-3	TRBD1	TRBJ1-6	TGTGCCATCAGGAGGGACAGGGAACTTAATTCACCCCTCCACTTT	CAIRRDRELNSPLHF
-	TRBV18	TRBD2	TRBJ2-3	TGTGCCAGCTCACCGCGGGGGTTTGAGGGCACAGATACGCAGTATTTT	CASSPRGFEGTDTQYF
few	TRBV30	-	TRBJ2-6	TGTGCCTGGAGTTCGGGTGCTGGGGCCAACGTCCTGACTTTC	CAWSSGAGANVLTF
-	TRBV5-1	-	TRBJ2-1	TGCGCCAGCAGCTTAGGACAGATAAACAATGAGCAGTTCTTC	CASSLGQINNEQFF
-	TRBV18	TRBD1	TRBJ2-2	TGTGCCAGCTCACCTGGGACAGTCGGGGAGCTGTTTTTT	CASSPGTVGELFF
-	TRBV5-1	-	TRBJ2-3	TGCGCCAGCAGCTTGAATGGGGGGATACTCACAGATACGCAGTATTTT	CASSLNGGILTDTQYF
few	TRBV28	-	TRBJ1-6	TGTGCCAGCAGGACCCTGGACGGAGGGAAGGGTTCACCCCTCCACTTT	CASRTLDGGKGSPLHF
once	TRBV6-5	-	TRBJ1-3	TGTGCCAGCAGTTCTACCCTCGCTGGAAACACCATATATTTT	CASSSTLAGNTIYF